The clone carrying this T cell receptor (beta chain) has just a few counts. Its matching antigen is unknown. This specimen belongs to a study of cytomegalovirus exposure and HLA in healthy donors. The study, taken as a whole, reports: Among the most significant clusters, several appeared linked to common viral pathogens in a later analysis.

Healthy donors of bone marrow made up the group. The study sampled nominally healthy donors, though unrecorded immune exposures were likely. The study ran its PCR with 60 Vbeta and 13 Jbeta primers. Produced via immunoSEQ multiplex PCR; TCRdb's table is partial and in-frame only. The data show approximately 130,000 clones, over 75% seen once. The CDR3 is 16 residues long. V lost 5 bases and J 8 bases, leaving 21 bases between the germline ends. Per the germline V gene, CDR1 is MDHEN and CDR2 is SYDVKM. Sequencing was performed on PBMCs. The clonotype comes from a man aged 18 to 29 in good health and CMV-seropositive. V gene TRBV28 combines with J gene TRBJ1-4, with a possible D match to TRBD1 (5 bases). For the CDR3, the DNA is TGTGCCAGCAGTCCACCGACAGCAGCTGGTTCGGAAAAACTGTTTTTT. Amino acids: CASSPPTAAGSEKLFF.